The 3 T cell receptor beta chains below all came from one sample that was sequenced in a study of CD8 T cells in Susac syndrome. Reverse transcription of roughly 0.45 to 1 ug RNA used random hexamers. MiXCR, applied by TCRdb to the immunoSEQ multiplex PCR reads, yields one record per CDR3 protein. The top ten hold about 0.25% of the sample, which has just over 80,000 distinct CDR3 sequences, roughly 94% seen once. Sequenced sample: CD8+ T cells from PBMCs. The receptors here all came from a human donor in good health.

The chain links TRBV27 to TRBJ1-1, with no clear D. The V and J ends lost 5 bases and 4 bases respectively, with 17 bases between them. The CDR3 has 15 amino acids. Germline lookup yields CDR1 MNHEY and CDR2 SMNVEV (reference sequence). The CDR3 DNA reads TGTGCCAGCAGTGTATTGGCCCTCCAAGCCACTGAAGCTTTCTTT. Its protein product is CASSVLALQATEAFF.

This clonotype was recorded only once. The chain carries TRBV7-9 and TRBJ2-1, with D maybe TRBD1 (5 bases). Deletions cut 1 base from V and 3 bases from J, with 19 bases between. This CDR3 is built from 18 residues. The germline CDR1 and CDR2 sequences are SEHNR and FQNEAQ (reference sequence). CDR3 nucleotide sequence: TGTGCCAGCAGCTTAGGGGGCTCGGGTGTCACGGTCTACAATGAGCAGTTCTTC. It specifies CASSLGGSGVTVYNEQFF.

This clonotype occurred a few times. The gene calls are TRBV6-5 and TRBJ2-3, with D possibly being TRBD2 (6 bases). The CDR3 runs to 15 residues. Germline V lookup: CDR1 MNHEY, CDR2 SVGAGI. V was trimmed by 2 bases and J by 0 bases, leaving 9 bases between them. This CDR3 reads CASSYHAGSTDTQYF. The CDR3, as DNA: TGTGCCAGCAGTTACCACGCGGGGAGCACAGATACGCAGTATTTT.